This entry is about one T cell receptor (beta chain). Use of 60 Vbeta and 13 Jbeta primers characterized the PCR. TCRdb keeps only in-frame clones here, not all; method: immunoSEQ multiplex PCR. The profile covers 170,000 or so clones, with more than 70% appearing a single time and around 5.8% taken by the ten largest. The V gene's germline CDR1 is SGHRS and CDR2 YFSETQ. This CDR3 is 17 amino acids long. V lost 0 bases to trimming and J lost 3 bases; unmatched junction nucleotides: 9. The data were taken from a study of cytomegalovirus exposure and HLA in healthy donors. Sequenced input: PBMCs. The chain links TRBV5-1 to TRBJ2-3, with 8 nucleotides matching TRBD1. The clonotype originates from a male donor in good health and CMV-seropositive. This chain's CDR3 is CASSLDGRRGRTDTQYF. The CDR3 DNA reads TGCGCCAGCAGCTTGGATGGGCGCAGGGGGCGAACAGATACGCAGTATTTT.